This paragraph reports one T cell receptor beta chain. CDR3 length: 14 residues. Germline V gene data show CDR1 as SGDLS and CDR2 as YYNGEE. The germline V and J ends were trimmed by 2 bases and 0 bases, with 9 bases remaining between them. The data were obtained in a study of blood T cells in healthy people across ages. Alongside a J-beta primer mix, a sample-barcoded 5' primer served in a second PCR lasting about 6 to 11 cycles. TCRdb fed the 5' RACE reads into MiXCR, producing one record per CDR3 protein. The repertoire includes 650,000 to 950,000 distinct CDR3 sequences, 44% of them detected once, and about a fifth sits in the top ten.

This clonotype was obtained from a man in his sixties in good health. Source material: blood. The V and J genes are TRBV9 and TRBJ2-7, with no clear D. Here the CDR3 DNA reads TGTGCCAGCAGCGTTTCCGTAAGCTCCTACGAGCAGTACTTC. Its protein is CASSVSVSSYEQYF.